A selection of T cell receptor beta chains follows, all from one sample in a study of T cell responses to AZD1222 COVID-19 vaccine. Only in-frame clones appear in the TCRdb table, and some are missing; sequencing was by immunoSEQ multiplex PCR. This sample yields around 110,000 clones, of which 87% are seen a single time; 7.5% belongs to the top ten. Sequencing used peripheral blood, obtained on day 0 of AZD1222 vaccination. These receptors came from an adult in good health. Each CDR3 is given with its conserved first and last residue. Each record gives: J gene, V gene, D gene, clone size, CDR3 DNA, CDR3 protein. D genes are given only for firm matches. Only some rows state a clone size, as once, few, many or a class for expanded clones.

TRBJ2-7,TRBV27,.,.,TGTGCCAGCAGTTCTACCGGGTACGAGCAGTACTTC,CASSSTGYEQYF
TRBJ2-3,TRBV12-5,TRBD1,.,TGTGCTAGTGAACCAGCGACAGGGAAAGGCACAGATACGCAGTATTTT,CASEPATGKGTDTQYF
TRBJ2-3,TRBV14,.,.,TGTGCCAGCAGCCCCCCCGGGACCACTATCACAGATACGCAGTATTTT,CASSPPGTTITDTQYF
TRBJ2-3,TRBV4-1,.,.,TGCGCCAGCAGCCTCGACGACAGCGTGGGGTTCGCTGCGCAGTATTTT,CASSLDDSVGFAAQYF
TRBJ1-6,TRBV9,.,.,TGTGCCAGCAGCTCCCCCTCCGGGGGGCTCGATTCACCCCTCCACTTT,CASSSPSGGLDSPLHF
TRBJ1-5,TRBV19,TRBD1,.,TGTGCCAGTAGTGCAGGGGACAGATGGGGTCAGCCCCAGCATTTT,CASSAGDRWGQPQHF
TRBJ1-6,TRBV10-1,.,few,TGCGCCAACTTTCAGACTTCACCCCTCCACTTT,CANFQTSPLHF
TRBJ2-1,TRBV9,.,.,TGTGCCAGCAGCGTAATCCCCACTCGGAGCTCCTACAATGAGCAGTTCTTC,CASSVIPTRSSYNEQFF
TRBJ1-5,TRBV4-1,TRBD1,.,TGCGCCAGCAGCCGCATTAGGAGGACAGGCCTATATAGCAATCAGCCCCAGCATTTT,CASSRIRRTGLYSNQPQHF
TRBJ1-1,TRBV24-1,.,.,TGTGCCACCAGTGATCATGACAGAAACACTGAAGCTTTCTTT,CATSDHDRNTEAFF
TRBJ2-1,TRBV19,.,.,TGTGCCAGTCGCACGGGAGTAACCTACAATGAGCAGTTCTTC,CASRTGVTYNEQFF
TRBJ2-1,TRBV30,TRBD2,.,TGTGCCTGGTCCCTAGGGGCGGGAGGGCGGAGTGAGCAGTTCTTC,CAWSLGAGGRSEQFF
TRBJ2-1,TRBV28,.,.,TGTGCCAGCAGGACCTCTAATTTGAGCTCCTACAATGAGCAGTTCTTC,CASRTSNLSSYNEQFF
TRBJ2-7,TRBV24-1,.,.,TGTGCCACCAGTGATCCATACGAGCAGTACTTC,CATSDPYEQYF
TRBJ2-1,TRBV6-5,.,few,TGTGCCAGCAGTTCCCTCCGAGATGAGCAGTTCTTC,CASSSLRDEQFF
TRBJ1-2,TRBV5-1,.,.,TGCGCCAGCAGCTTCGCAGGGGACCGAACGGATGGCTACACCTTC,CASSFAGDRTDGYTF
TRBJ2-3,TRBV9,.,.,TGTGCCAGCAGTTTTGGCGGAACTAGCACAGATACGCAGTATTTT,CASSFGGTSTDTQYF
TRBJ2-3,TRBV19,.,.,TGTGCCAGTAGCCCTTCCCCTAGCACAGATACGCAGTATTTT,CASSPSPSTDTQYF
TRBJ1-1,TRBV5-6,.,once,TGTGCCAGCACCCCCCGTGGCAGGGTTGACACTGAAGCTTTCTTT,CASTPRGRVDTEAFF
TRBJ1-3,TRBV15,.,.,TGTGCCACCAGCAGAGATTCGGTGGGCAGGGCTGGAAACACCATATATTTT,CATSRDSVGRAGNTIYF
TRBJ1-2,TRBV27,.,.,TGTGCCAGCAGAGGGGATTACGGCTACACCTTC,CASRGDYGYTF
TRBJ2-5,TRBV2,TRBD2,.,TGTGCCAGCAGTCCTCAGAGGGGAGGGATGGAGACCCAGTACTTC,CASSPQRGGMETQYF
TRBJ2-1,TRBV11-2,TRBD2,.,TGTGCCAGCAGTCATACTAGCGGGGGGGCCTACAATGAGCAGTTCTTC,CASSHTSGGAYNEQFF
TRBJ1-6,TRBV3-1/TRBV3-2,.,few,TGTGCCAGCTCCACCGGAATGGAGGGGAATTCACCCCTCCACTTT,CASSTGMEGNSPLHF
TRBJ1-1,TRBV6-5,.,.,TGTGCCAGCGGAACAGGCCTGAACACTGAAGCTTTCTTT,CASGTGLNTEAFF
TRBJ2-5,TRBV9,.,.,TGTGCCAGCAGCGTAGGGGACACAAACCCGGAGACCCAGTACTTC,CASSVGDTNPETQYF
TRBJ2-7,TRBV5-6,.,few,TGTGCCAGCAGCCTGGGGAGAACCTACGAGCAGTACTTC,CASSLGRTYEQYF
TRBJ2-2,TRBV5-4,.,.,TGTGCCAGCACCCACACCGGGGAGCTGTTTTTT,CASTHTGELFF
TRBJ1-1,TRBV28,.,.,TGTGCCAGCAGTTTAACAGCGAACACTGAAGCTTTCTTT,CASSLTANTEAFF
TRBJ2-5,TRBV10-3,.,.,TGTGCCATCGGGGTTGGGGGTCAGGAGACCCAGTACTTC,CAIGVGGQETQYF
TRBJ2-3,TRBV6-4,.,.,TGTGCCAGCAGTGAGGGCAGGGGAGGGGCAGATACGCAGTATTTT,CASSEGRGGADTQYF
TRBJ2-3,TRBV28,TRBD2,.,TGTGCCAGCAGTCCAGCGGGAGGTCTCACAGATACGCAGTATTTT,CASSPAGGLTDTQYF
TRBJ1-4,TRBV5-1,TRBD1,.,TGCGCCAGCAGCTCGGGACAGGGGGGCGAAAAACTGTTTTTT,CASSSGQGGEKLFF
TRBJ1-5,TRBV29-1,TRBD1,.,TGCAGCGTTGGTGCAGGGGGGGATCAGCCCCAGCATTTT,CSVGAGGDQPQHF
TRBJ2-5,TRBV7-3,TRBD2,.,TGTGCCAGCAGCTTAGGCGCGGGACTACAAGAGACCCAGTACTTC,CASSLGAGLQETQYF
TRBJ2-3,TRBV6-5,.,.,TGTGCCAGCAGACTGACTAGGAGCGCAGATACGCAGTATTTT,CASRLTRSADTQYF
TRBJ1-6,TRBV6-1,.,.,TGTGCCAGCAGTGAAGTAAATGTTAACAGGGAGCTTAATTCACCCCTCCACTTT,CASSEVNVNRELNSPLHF
TRBJ2-6,TRBV9,.,.,TGTGCCAGCAGCGTAGAGATCTCTGGGGCCAACGTCCTGACTTTC,CASSVEISGANVLTF
TRBJ1-1,TRBV2,.,.,TGTGCCAGCACCCTAGGACAGTGGACTGAAGCTTTCTTT,CASTLGQWTEAFF
TRBJ2-1,TRBV6-2/TRBV6-3,.,.,TGTGCCAGCAGTACAGGGATAAGTTTCCTAAATGAGCAGTTCTTC,CASSTGISFLNEQFF
TRBJ1-2,TRBV7-8,TRBD1,.,TGTGCCAGCAGCTCGGGACAGGGGGTGTACTATGGCTACACCTTC,CASSSGQGVYYGYTF